The rows below give T cell receptor beta chains drawn from one sample of a study of T cells in Graves' hyperthyroidism and ophthalmopathy. Each CDR3 protein gets one entry after TCRdb re-called the multiplex PCR reads with MiXCR. The data show approximately 560,000 distinct CDR3 sequences, 15% to 19% seen once. Specimen: blood. These receptors all come from a woman aged 25 to 39 with Graves' hyperthyroidism. Each CDR3 is given with its conserved first and last residue. D genes are given only for firm matches. The listing skips clone size in some rows; elsewhere it reads once, few, many or a size class.

TRBV14	13	-	TRBJ2-7	few	TGTGCCAGCAGCCCGTTTTTTCCGTACGAGCAGTACTTC	CASSPFFPYEQYF
TRBV19	15	TRBD1	TRBJ2-1	-	TGTGCCAGTAGTATTCTGGCAGGGGGCAGCGATGAGCAGTTCTTC	CASSILAGGSDEQFF
TRBV4-1	15	TRBD1	TRBJ2-1	-	TGCGCCAGCAGCCGACCAGTGACAGGGAACAATGAGCAGTTCTTC	CASSRPVTGNNEQFF
TRBV25-1	15	TRBD2	TRBJ2-1	-	TGTGCCAGCAGTGATGGGACTAGCGGGTTTAGTGAGCAGTTCTTC	CASSDGTSGFSEQFF
TRBV20-1	10	-	TRBJ2-1	many	TGCAGTGCCGGGTCTAATGAGCAGTTCTTC	CSAGSNEQFF
TRBV7-8	16	TRBD1	TRBJ1-1	few	TGTGCCAGCAGCTTAGGGGGGCAGGGGGCCTTCACTGAAGCTTTCTTT	CASSLGGQGAFTEAFF
TRBV5-1	19	TRBD2	TRBJ2-3	few	TGCGCCAGCAGCTCATTGCCATTCCGACTAGCGGTAAGCACAGATACGCAGTATTTT	CASSSLPFRLAVSTDTQYF
TRBV2	14	TRBD2	TRBJ2-1	many	TGTGCCAGCGTGCGCGGGAGGGCCTACAATGAGCAGTTCTTC	CASVRGRAYNEQFF
TRBV15	13	-	TRBJ2-7	-	TGTGCCACCAGCAGAGATCGTAGGGGGGAGCAGTACTTC	CATSRDRRGEQYF
TRBV5-6	14	-	TRBJ2-5	many	TGTGCCAGCAGCCCCGAAGGTACGCAAGAGACCCAGTACTTC	CASSPEGTQETQYF
TRBV19	14	-	TRBJ1-5	few	TGTGCCAGTAGCCCCGGAGTGGGTGGTCAGCCCCAGCATTTT	CASSPGVGGQPQHF
TRBV29-1	17	-	TRBJ2-1	-	TGCAGCGCAACGTCCGGACTGGTATTCGGAATGTACAATGAGCAGTTCTTC	CSATSGLVFGMYNEQFF
TRBV30	15	TRBD1	TRBJ2-3	many	TGTGCCTGGAGTTCAGGGGGCGCCGGCACAGATACGCAGTATTTT	CAWSSGGAGTDTQYF
TRBV30	13	TRBD1	TRBJ2-5	many	TGTGCCGAACCGGGACAGGGAAAAGAGACCCAGTACTTC	CAEPGQGKETQYF
TRBV30	13	-	TRBJ2-5	-	TGTGCCTGGAGCGTCGCAGATAGAAGTACCCAGTACTTC	CAWSVADRSTQYF
TRBV20-1	13	TRBD1	TRBJ1-2	-	TGCAGTGCTAGGGACAGGGTAGGGTATGGCTACACCTTC	CSARDRVGYGYTF
TRBV3-1	14	-	TRBJ1-4	many	TGTGCCAGCAGCCAGAGGGGTCTGGATGAAAAACTGTTTTTT	CASSQRGLDEKLFF
TRBV20-1	16	-	TRBJ2-1	-	TGCAGTGCTCCTAGGTCACGTGCCGACCTTTACAATGAGCAGTTCTTC	CSAPRSRADLYNEQFF
TRBV29-1	17	-	TRBJ2-1	few	TGCAGCGTTGGAGATCCTCGGGGCGCGAGCTCCTACAATGAGCAGTTCTTC	CSVGDPRGASSYNEQFF
TRBV6-6	16	TRBD1	TRBJ1-5	many	TGTGCCAGCAGTTACGGACAGGGATCCCTCAATCAGCCCCAGCATTTT	CASSYGQGSLNQPQHF
TRBV6-5	12	-	TRBJ2-5	-	TGTGCCAGCAGTTACCAGGGAGAGACCCAGTACTTC	CASSYQGETQYF
TRBV7-3	15	TRBD1	TRBJ1-2	-	TGTGCCAGCAGCTTAACCCCTACAGGGGAAGGAGGCTACACCTTC	CASSLTPTGEGGYTF
TRBV29-1	15	-	TRBJ2-3	few	TGCAGCGTTGTGGGGGCGGGAGAATCTACAGATACGCAGTATTTT	CSVVGAGESTDTQYF
TRBV12-5	16	TRBD1	TRBJ1-1	-	TGTGCTAGTGGTTTGGGGGCGGGACAGGGGGCGACTGAAGCTTTCTTT	CASGLGAGQGATEAFF
TRBV20-1	13	-	TRBJ2-7	-	TGCAGTGCTAGTGAGGACTACTCCTACGAGCAGTACTTC	CSASEDYSYEQYF
TRBV28	14	-	TRBJ2-1	many	TGTGCCACCTCCCGGACCGTCGCCTACAATGAGCAGTTCTTC	CATSRTVAYNEQFF
TRBV4-1	14	-	TRBJ1-1	many	TGCGCCAGCAGCTTCCAAACAGGGAACACTGAAGCTTTCTTT	CASSFQTGNTEAFF
TRBV10-3	12	TRBD2	TRBJ2-3	-	TGTGCCATCGGGGCTAGCGGGGATACGCAGTATTTT	CAIGASGDTQYF